The 11 T cell receptor beta chains below come from one sample, sequenced in a study of tumor and adjacent non-tumor tissue in lung cancer. This sample's RNA came from whole unsorted tissue. This non-tumor lung sample came from over 3 cm beyond the tumor edge. TCRbeta libraries were built with three rounds of nested PCR, modified from ARM-PCR. MiXCR, run by TCRdb on the multiplex PCR reads, gives a single entry per CDR3 protein. The repertoire holds tens of thousands of distinct CDR3 sequences, with 74% as singletons. Sequenced material: distant non-tumor lung tissue. Every receptor here comes from a woman in her sixties or seventies with non-small cell lung cancer.

In the case of this clonotype: The germline gene is not matched at one end of the junction; a read error may be the cause. This chain joins TRBV5-4 and TRBJ2-3, with 13 positions matching TRBD2. Germline values: CDR1 SGHNT, CDR2 YYREEE (reference sequence). CDR3 length: 17 amino acids. The CDR3 is CASSVRLAGGGRDMQYF. For the CDR3, the DNA is TGTGCCAGCAGCGTGAGACTAGCGGGGGGAGGTAGAGATATGCAGTATTTT.

This clonotype has a single count. This chain uses TRBV6-2 or TRBV6-3 with TRBJ2-1, with 7 positions matching TRBD2. The germline gives CDR1 MNHEY, CDR2 SVGEGT. Germline trimming cut 6 bases from V and 4 bases from J; bases unmatched to any gene: 6. The CDR3 contains 14 residues. This chain's CDR3 is CASSGLVPYNEQFF. The CDR3 DNA is TGTGCCAGCAGCGGACTAGTCCCTTACAATGAGCAGTTCTTC.

Worth noting for this clonotype: Given the absence of the conserved phenylalanine or tryptophan at the CDR3 end, a read error is likely. The genes are TRBV29-1 and TRBJ2-3; 12 nucleotides line up with TRBD2. Germline V gene data show CDR1 as SQVTM and CDR2 as ANQGSEA. This CDR3 region has 15 residues. CDR3 sequence (DNA): TGCAGCGTGGCCCCTAGCGGGAGGGCCGCAGATGCGCAGTATATT. Amino acid sequence: CSVAPSGRAADAQYI.

On this clonotype: It may be a read error: a sequence one base away is much more abundant. This chain uses TRBV10-3 with TRBJ2-7, with TRBD1 identical over 8 bases. Per the germline V gene, CDR1 is ENHRY and CDR2 is SYGVKD. V trimming: 5 bases; J trimming: 4 bases; junction bases outside the gene matches: 13. CDR3 size: 16 residues. CDR3 nucleotide sequence: TGTGCCATCAGTAAGATCGAGGCAGGGGGCGAGTACGAGCAGTACTTC. This gives the protein CAISKIEAGGEYEQYF.

On this clonotype itself: The limits of the CDR3 on the DNA are not certain, so only TCRdb's listed CDR3 is given. V is TRBV28 and J is TRBJ1-1; no check of the table's D call, TRBD1, against the DNA was made. Germline-derived CDR1 and CDR2 are MDHEN and SYDVKM. The CDR3 length is 15 residues, termini included. The CDR3 is CASRPTWGQGAEALF.

As concerns this clonotype: It is likely a read error, because the conserved phenylalanine at the end of the CDR3 is missing. It is unclear where the CDR3 begins or ends on the DNA, so no DNA is shown, and the CDR3 is as TCRdb lists it. The V gene is TRBV28, the J gene TRBJ1-1. Looked up from germline, CDR1 is MDHEN and CDR2 is SYDVKM. Including both end residues, the CDR3 is 15 amino acids long. CDR3 sequence reads: CASSLLPPTYTEALH.

This chain links TRBV12-3 or TRBV12-4 with TRBJ1-5; 10 bases are shared with TRBD1. The CDR3 has 16 amino acids. CDR3 DNA sequence: TGTGCTGGCAGCCTAGGGACAGGGGTGGGCAATCAGCCCCAGCATTTT. This encodes CAGSLGTGVGNQPQHF.

On this clonotype: At one end the junction does not follow the germline gene, possibly because of a read error. The J gene is TRBJ2-7, the V gene TRBV5-4; D perhaps matches TRBD2 (6 bases). The CDR3 totals 13 residues. CDR1 and CDR2 from the germline V gene are SGHNT and YYREEE (reference sequence). The DNA of the CDR3 is TGTGCCAGCAGCTTGGCCCCCTCGGGAGAGCAATGCTTC. Translating gives CASSLAPSGEQCF.

This clonotype appeared a few times. Just one base apart from a much larger clone, this may be a read error. The chain joins TRBV20-1 to TRBJ2-1; TRBD2 agrees at 7 bases. From germline, CDR1 is DFQATT and CDR2 SNEGSKA (reference sequence). This CDR3 has 15 residues. CDR3 sequence reads: CSAEQIGRTDNEQLF. The CDR3 DNA reads TGCAGTGCTGAGCAGATCGGGAGGACCGACAATGAGCAGCTCTTC.

With respect to this clonotype: Germline and junction disagree at one end, which may indicate a read error. The chain recombines TRBV7-8 with TRBJ1-2, with TRBD1 identical over 7 bases. The CDR3 spans 15 residues. CDR1 is SGHVS and CDR2 is FQNEAQ in the germline V gene. CDR3 protein: CVSSLNSAGGGGYTF. DNA for the CDR3: TGTGTCAGCAGCTTAAACTCGGCAGGGGGTGGTGGTTACACCTTC.

This clonotype was seen a single time. The rearrangement links TRBV29-1 to TRBJ1-1; TRBD1 aligns across 9 bases. CDR1 is SQVTM, CDR2 ANQGSEA, per germline. The length of the CDR3 is 17 residues. For the CDR3, the DNA is TGCAGAGTTCTTTTGCCCGGGACAGGGAAAATGAACACTGAAGCTTTCTTT. Translation: CRVLLPGTGKMNTEAFF.